This entry describes one T cell receptor (beta chain). This sample was included in a study of blood T cell repertoires in COVID-19. Study background: Acute and convalescent COVID-19 specimens originated in the United States, Italy and Spain. T cells, B-cell-depleted T cells, or PBMCs provided the cDNA or gDNA that served as material.

V was pared by 3 bases and J by 0 bases, with 9 bases between. The CDR3 consists of 14 residues. The germline V gene has CDR1 KGHSH and CDR2 LQKENI. Authors' processing steps: Amplification with reference gene primers provided the estimates of nucleated cell counts. Generated by immunoSEQ multiplex PCR, the TCRdb table keeps only in-frame clones and is missing some. Clone size and V and J calls were adopted from that table, with D and trimming inferred from the DNA. The sample lists 65,000 to 75,000 clones, more than 90% occurring once. The sequencing sample was made of peripheral blood. This receptor was obtained from a middle-aged man with acute or convalescent COVID-19. The chain carries TRBV18 and TRBJ2-7; D is ambiguous. The CDR3 DNA sequence: TGTGCCAGCTCACCTACCCCAGGCTCCTACGAGCAGTACTTC. Its translation is CASSPTPGSYEQYF.